One sample yielded the 13 T cell receptor beta chains listed below, sequenced in a study of shared clonotypes between healthy human individuals (dated by TCRdb to about 2020). Libraries were built with the immunoSEQ multiplex PCR assay. TCRdb retrieved this table from immuneACCESS and kept in-frame rearrangements only. Not all clones are present; in checked studies, unresolved V genes account for under half, and no reason is known for the remainder. Counted in this sample were 850,000 to 1,100,000 clones; 77% of them appeared once. The ten top clones hold almost 0.9% of the sample. Sequenced sample: memory CD4+ T cells from PBMCs. Interpreted using the paper, the cell subset or site label stands for: CD45RA-negative fraction. Source of these receptors: a man between 18 and 35 years old in good health. Some clones in this sample may be carry-over from other donors' samples.

The chain carries TRBV15 and TRBJ2-7; the D gene is possibly TRBD1 (6 bases). The V end was cut by 1 base, the J end by 2 bases, with 12 bases between. CDR1 and CDR2 from the germline V gene are LNHNV and YYDKDF (reference sequence). This CDR3 is 15 amino acids long. This CDR3 reads CATSRVGAATYEQYF. For the CDR3, the DNA is TGTGCCACCAGCAGAGTGGGGGCGGCGACCTACGAGCAGTACTTC. Based on the CDR3 plus reference TRBV15 and TRBJ2-7, the full variable domain is DAMVIQNPRYQVTQFGKPVTLSCSQTLNHNVMYWYQQKSSQAPKLLFHYYDKDFNNEADTPDNFQSRRPNTSFCFLDIRSPGLGDTAMYLCATSRVGAATYEQYFGPGTRLTVT.

This clone was detected only a few times. This chain joins TRBV6-1 and TRBJ2-1; D may be TRBD2 (5 bases). Per the germline V gene, CDR1 is MNHNS and CDR2 is SASEGT. Between the trimmed V and J ends, which lost 2 bases and 10 bases, there was a span of 18 bases. The CDR3 runs to 15 residues. The CDR3 is CASSETLSSWREQFF. The CDR3 bases are TGTGCCAGCAGTGAAACCCTATCTTCATGGAGGGAGCAGTTCTTC.

The count of this clone is one. CDR3 loop: CASSEKGWSTEAFF. The CDR3 nucleotides are TGTGCCAGCAGTGAGAAGGGATGGAGCACTGAAGCTTTCTTT. V is TRBV6-1 and J is TRBJ1-1; no clear D. This CDR3 contains 14 residues. Trimming stripped 3 bases from V and 4 bases from J, with 12 bases between. Germline CDR1 is MNHNS and CDR2 is SASEGT.

The chain recombines TRBV7-9 with TRBJ2-3; D unclear. Germline CDR1 is SEHNR and CDR2 is FQNEAQ (reference sequence). CDR3 length: 14 amino acids. The germline V and J ends were trimmed by 1 base and 4 bases, with 9 bases remaining between them. The CDR3 nucleotides read TGTGCCAGCAGCTTAGGGCGAGTTCCAGATACGCAGTATTTT. Translation gives CASSLGRVPDTQYF.

Regarding this clone: The same CDR3 arises from other DNA sequences in this sample as well. J is TRBJ2-5 and V is TRBV27; the D gene is possibly TRBD1 (6 bases). Trimming cost V 5 bases and J 2 bases, with 9 bases left between them. This CDR3 contains 13 residues. Per the germline V gene, CDR1 is MNHEY and CDR2 is SMNVEV (reference sequence). CDR3 sequence (DNA): TGTGCCAGCAGTCCTAGGGGGCAAGAGACCCAGTACTTC. Encoded protein: CASSPRGQETQYF.

This chain joins TRBV7-2 and TRBJ2-1; D unclear. V lost 3 bases and J lost 6, with 9 bases in between. CDR1 is SGHTA and CDR2 is FQGNSA in the germline V gene. This CDR3 has 13 amino acids. CDR3 amino acids: CASSFGPANEQFF. CDR3 sequence (DNA): TGTGCCAGCAGCTTCGGACCGGCCAATGAGCAGTTCTTC. Full variable domain (outside the CDR3, taken from reference TRBV7-2 and TRBJ2-1): GAGVSQSPSNKVTEKGKDVELRCDPISGHTALYWYRQSLGQGLEFLIYFQGNSAPDKSGLPSDRFSAERTGGSVSTLTIQRTQQEDSAVYLCASSFGPANEQFFGPGTRLTVL.

The rearrangement uses TRBV28 and TRBJ2-3, with D perhaps matching TRBD1 (8 bases). The V and J ends lost 5 bases and 6 bases respectively, with 21 bases between them. This CDR3 region has 16 residues. The germline CDR1 and CDR2 sequences are MDHEN and SYDVKM. The CDR3 is CASSAAGAGGADTQYF. The CDR3 bases are TGTGCCAGCAGTGCCGCGGGGGCAGGGGGCGCGGATACGCAGTATTTT.

This clone turned up a few times. The V call is TRBV5-1, the J call TRBJ1-1; 8 bases fit TRBD1. The V gene end was trimmed by 4 bases and the J gene end by 1 base; junction bases not matched to a gene: 6. Per the germline V gene, CDR1 is SGHRS and CDR2 is YFSETQ. The CDR3 totals 15 residues. The CDR3 sequence: CASSVIQGANTEAFF. The CDR3 region has the DNA TGCGCCAGCAGCGTGATCCAGGGGGCGAACACTGAAGCTTTCTTT.

This rearrangement joins TRBV18 to TRBJ1-1; tentative D call: TRBD1 (6 bases). With 3 bases removed from V and 0 bases from J, the gap between germline ends came to 20 bases. Per germline, CDR1 KGHSH and CDR2 LQKENI. This CDR3 is 18 amino acids long. The CDR3 nucleotides read TGTGCCAGCTCACCCGGACAGTACTCGAAAAACATGAACACTGAAGCTTTCTTT. The encoded protein is CASSPGQYSKNMNTEAFF.

The CDR3 bases are TGTGCCAGCAGTGAAATAAGACAGGGCACATCAAGCGAGCAGTACTTC. Its protein is CASSEIRQGTSSEQYF. The rearrangement links TRBV25-1 to TRBJ2-7; 7 bases agree with TRBD1. This CDR3 is 16 amino acids long. Germline CDR1 MGHDK, CDR2 SYGVNS. J was trimmed by 6 bases and V by 2 bases; bases with no gene match: 13.

The chain joins TRBV9 to TRBJ2-1; 8 nucleotides agree with TRBD2. The CDR3 is 18 residues long. The germline V gene has CDR1 SGDLS and CDR2 YYNGEE. V dropped 0 bases and J dropped 9; count of bases not matched to a gene: 17. CDR3 in DNA: TGTGCCAGCAGCGTAGGGGTGGATAGCGGGAACCCTCGAGGTGAGCAGTTCTTC. It codes for CASSVGVDSGNPRGEQFF.

V usage is TRBV2 and J usage is TRBJ2-3, with TRBD2 matching over 8 bases. Germline V gene sequence: CDR1 SNHLY, CDR2 FYNNEI. The trim removed 6 bases at V and 0 bases at J, leaving 8 bases unmatched. CDR3 length: 16 amino acids. The CDR3 sequence is CASRAVASGSTDTQYF. The CDR3 DNA follows: TGTGCCAGCAGGGCAGTGGCTAGCGGGAGCACAGATACGCAGTATTTT.

The chain combines TRBV10-2 with TRBJ2-1, with 14 bases that match TRBD2. V dropped 7 bases and J dropped 8; count of bases not matched to a gene: 7. CDR3 size: 15 residues. Germline-derived CDR1 and CDR2 are WSHSY and SAAADI. CDR3 loop: CASTQGLAGVYEQFF. Written as DNA, the CDR3 is TGCGCCAGCACCCAGGGACTAGCGGGAGTCTATGAGCAGTTCTTC.